This TCR beta chain was sequenced during a study of blood T cell repertoires in COVID-19 (dated by TCRdb to 2020 to 2022). About the full investigation: Samples from collaborators originated in the United States, Italy and Spain and spanned both the acute and convalescent phases of COVID-19. Where HLA class I and class II types were available, the types were taken from metadata supplied by the sample provider, not from assay-based typing. Subjects who had been exposed to COVID-19, were actively infected with it, or had recovered from it provided the deeply sampled blood TCRbeta repertoires that made up the dataset. The samples were drawn from two sources: the first 160 participants of the ongoing ImmuneRACE study, and 950 to 1,500 subjects contributed by 6 global collaborators. The prospective study material was composed of cDNA or gDNA derived from T cells, B-cell-depleted T cells, or PBMCs. Nearly every sample came with metadata listing a de-identified subject ID, COVID-19 status, age in years and sex. A freely available public database, intended as a resource for researchers studying the immune response to SARS-CoV-2, is where the repertoires were released. Points the paper makes about the study in general: Clinical and demographic metadata were provided uncurated, with the amount varying by source and participant.

In the prospective study, participants were roughly 18 to 100 years old, resided in about 25 geographic areas of the United States, and were enrolled through a virtual design. To assign participants to cohorts, the prospective study relied on clinical history that participants themselves reported in a screening survey and a study questionnaire. In the prospective study, whole blood, serum and a nasopharyngeal or oropharyngeal swab were collected from each participant by mobile phlebotomists. Participants in the prospective study had the option to provide additional blood draws and questionnaires over a roughly two-month period. Prospective study blood samples were shipped either frozen or at room temperature before DNA extraction. Notes on this clone: Its antigen specificity is not known. No base-level quality is on record; no much larger clone is a single base apart.

The germline V and J ends show losses of 5 bases and 2 bases respectively, and no gene match explains 13 bases of the junction. The CDR3, from cysteine to phenylalanine, totals 18 residues. The retained sequence is limited to the CDR3, 54 bases, with the frame set at the first base. The germline V gene provides CDR1 ENHRY and CDR2 SYGVKD. TCRbeta CDR3 regions were amplified from genomic DNA using the immunoSEQ Assay, a bias-controlled multiplex PCR. As for the original processing: Nucleated cell counts per sample were estimated from amplification of reference gene primers within the assay. To quantify the absolute abundance of each unique TCRbeta CDR3 rearrangement, sequence reads were collapsed and filtered. Productive Simpson clonality was computed per sample as the square root of Simpson's diversity index over productive rearrangements. Held by TCRdb, this immuneACCESS table contains in-frame sequences only and omits some clones. Under half of the omission traces to an unresolved V gene where checked; the cause of the rest is unknown. That table furnishes V, J and clone size, whereas the DNA furnished D and trimming. Counted in this sample were a few hundred thousand clones; 80% to 90% of them appeared once. The ten top clones hold 3% to 4.5% of the sample.

In this chain, TRBV10-3 is recombined with TRBJ2-3; 10 bases in the middle match TRBD2. Sequencing was done on a sample of PBMCs or T cells enriched from blood (not recorded which). This clonotype was obtained from a woman between 40 and 55 years old with acute COVID-19. The bases read TGTGCCATCAGTCTTACGAGCCTCCTAGCGGGGGACACAGATACGCAGTATTTT. Its translation is CAISLTSLLAGDTDTQYF.